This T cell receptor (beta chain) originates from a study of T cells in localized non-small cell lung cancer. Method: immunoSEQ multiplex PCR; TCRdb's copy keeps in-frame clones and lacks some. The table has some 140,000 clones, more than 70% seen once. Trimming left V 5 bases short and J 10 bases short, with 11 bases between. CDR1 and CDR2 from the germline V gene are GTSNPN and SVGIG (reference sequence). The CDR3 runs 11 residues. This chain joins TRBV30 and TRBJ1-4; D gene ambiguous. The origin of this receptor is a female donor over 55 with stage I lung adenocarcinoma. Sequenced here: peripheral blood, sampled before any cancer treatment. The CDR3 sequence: CAWDVSRKLFF. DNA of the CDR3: TGTGCCTGGGACGTTTCTAGAAAACTGTTTTTT.